These T cell receptor beta chains were read from a single sample in a study of blood T cell repertoires in COVID-19. The data were produced by immunoSEQ multiplex PCR, yet TCRdb's version contains in-frame clones alone and is incomplete. The sample contains about 260,000 clones, roughly 84% of which appear only once. Sequencing used peripheral blood. The receptors were sampled from a man in his sixties with acute or convalescent COVID-19. CDR3s include the opening cysteine and the closing phenylalanine or tryptophan. The D gene is left open where the match is weak. Only part of the rows carry a size: once, few, many, or a class if the clone is expanded.

clone size	V gene	D gene	J gene	CDR3 protein	CDR3 DNA
.	TRBV18	TRBD2	TRBJ2-5	CASKRGRQETQYF	TGTGCCTCAAAGCGGGGGAGGCAGGAGACCCAGTACTTC
.	TRBV27	.	TRBJ2-1	CASSRGGLGAGNEQFF	TGTGCCAGCAGTAGGGGCGGATTGGGCGCGGGAAATGAGCAGTTCTTC
.	TRBV2	TRBD1	TRBJ1-1	CASSETPGTGPNTEAFF	TGTGCCAGCAGTGAAACCCCCGGGACAGGTCCGAACACTGAAGCTTTCTTT
.	TRBV25-1	.	TRBJ1-4	CASSPGSTNEKLFF	TGTGCCAGCAGCCCAGGGTCAACTAATGAAAAACTGTTTTTT
.	TRBV2	TRBD1	TRBJ2-3	CASSGGTGYRTDTQYF	TGTGCCAGCAGTGGAGGGACAGGGTATCGCACAGATACGCAGTATTTT
.	TRBV6-5	.	TRBJ2-1	CASSQWGGAHNEQFF	TGTGCCAGCAGCCAGTGGGGGGGCGCCCACAATGAGCAGTTCTTC
.	TRBV7-2	TRBD1	TRBJ2-5	CASSFLGTGGETQYF	TGTGCCAGCAGCTTTTTAGGAACAGGGGGGGAGACCCAGTACTTC
.	TRBV13	TRBD1	TRBJ1-1	CASSTLGQHTEAFF	TGTGCCAGCAGCACCCTGGGACAGCACACTGAAGCTTTCTTT
few	TRBV28	.	TRBJ2-7	CASSGYEQYF	TGTGCCAGCAGCGGGTACGAGCAGTACTTC
.	TRBV18	TRBD1	TRBJ2-1	CASSPGPGQGRNEQFF	TGTGCCAGCTCACCGGGGCCGGGACAGGGTAGGAATGAGCAGTTCTTC
once	TRBV11-2	.	TRBJ2-3	CASSRLGRRADLDTQYF	TGTGCCAGCAGCCGCCTCGGCAGGAGGGCCGATTTAGATACGCAGTATTTT
.	TRBV5-1	.	TRBJ1-2	CASSVGNGNGYTF	TGCGCCAGCAGCGTTGGAAACGGGAACGGCTACACCTTC
.	TRBV5-6	TRBD2	TRBJ2-3	CASSRGGGGADTQYF	TGTGCCAGCTCTCGGGGAGGCGGGGGGGCAGATACGCAGTATTTT
.	TRBV19	TRBD1	TRBJ1-4	CASSVGQGREKLFF	TGTGCCAGTAGTGTGGGACAGGGTAGAGAAAAACTGTTTTTT
.	TRBV7-3	.	TRBJ2-5	CASSSGGSSQETQYF	TGTGCCAGCAGCTCAGGAGGGAGCTCCCAAGAGACCCAGTACTTC
.	TRBV28	TRBD1	TRBJ2-5	CASVTGGRETQYF	TGTGCCAGTGTAACAGGGGGCAGGGAGACCCAGTACTTC
.	TRBV5-8	TRBD1	TRBJ2-7	CASSLETGASYEQYF	TGTGCCAGCAGCCTGGAGACAGGGGCCTCCTACGAGCAGTACTTC
.	TRBV6-6	TRBD2	TRBJ2-2	CASSPRPSGSAGGELFF	TGTGCCAGCAGTCCGCGCCCTAGCGGGAGTGCAGGCGGGGAGCTGTTTTTT
.	TRBV27	.	TRBJ1-4	CASSLGGTNEKLFF	TGTGCCAGCAGTTTGGGGGGAACTAATGAAAAACTGTTTTTT
.	TRBV10-3	.	TRBJ1-1	CAISATSGDAAFF	TGTGCCATCAGTGCCACCTCGGGGGACGCGGCTTTCTTT
once	TRBV24-1	TRBD1	TRBJ1-1	CATSDAGGQEAFF	TGTGCCACCAGTGATGCAGGGGGCCAGGAAGCTTTCTTT
.	TRBV19	.	TRBJ1-3	CASSISLAGSGNTIYF	TGTGCCAGTAGTATCTCCCTGGCGGGCTCTGGAAACACCATATATTTT
.	TRBV7-8	.	TRBJ2-7	CASSEQGTTYEQYF	TGTGCCAGCAGCGAACAGGGAACTACCTACGAGCAGTACTTC
.	TRBV11-2	TRBD1	TRBJ1-1	CASSAEQGARATEAFF	TGTGCCAGCAGCGCGGAACAGGGGGCGAGGGCCACTGAAGCTTTCTTT
.	TRBV28	TRBD1	TRBJ1-2	CASRLGQSSYGYTF	TGTGCCAGCAGGCTGGGACAGTCCTCTTATGGCTACACCTTC
once	TRBV29-1	TRBD1	TRBJ2-1	CSVGGPPGQNYNEQFF	TGCAGCGTTGGGGGACCCCCGGGACAGAACTACAATGAGCAGTTCTTC
.	TRBV2	.	TRBJ1-4	CASKDSLLKKLFF	TGTGCCAGCAAGGACAGCCTTTTGAAAAAACTGTTTTTT
.	TRBV10-2	.	TRBJ2-3	CASQSSGTDTQYF	TGCGCCAGTCAATCTAGCGGCACAGATACGCAGTATTTT
.	TRBV4-1	TRBD2	TRBJ2-1	CASSPHLADTYNEQFF	TGCGCCAGCAGCCCCCATCTAGCGGATACCTACAATGAGCAGTTCTTC
.	TRBV19	TRBD1	TRBJ1-2	CASSPGQNYGYTF	TGTGCCAGTAGTCCGGGACAGAACTATGGCTACACCTTC
.	TRBV5-5	TRBD2	TRBJ2-3	CASSLAATNGGEDTQYF	TGTGCCAGCAGCTTGGCGGCGACTAACGGGGGGGAAGATACGCAGTATTTT
.	TRBV27	TRBD1	TRBJ2-3	CASTSQGDTQYF	TGTGCCAGCACCTCACAGGGGGATACGCAGTATTTT
.	TRBV11-2	.	TRBJ1-1	CASSPGLYTEAFF	TGTGCCAGCAGCCCTGGACTATACACTGAAGCTTTCTTT
.	TRBV2	.	TRBJ1-6	CASSLRGGLGSPLHF	TGTGCCAGCAGCCTGAGGGGGGGTTTGGGTTCACCCCTCCACTTT
few	TRBV5-6	TRBD1	TRBJ1-1	CASSLRQGVPYAFF	TGTGCCAGCAGCTTGAGGCAGGGGGTGCCCTATGCTTTCTTT
.	TRBV24-1	TRBD2	TRBJ2-1	CATSDSPGLAGPSAYNEQFF	TGTGCCACCAGTGATTCCCCGGGACTAGCGGGGCCGTCAGCCTACAATGAGCAGTTCTTC
.	TRBV11-2	.	TRBJ1-2	CASSLDRPSNYGYTF	TGTGCCAGCAGCCTCGACAGGCCCTCTAACTATGGCTACACCTTC
.	TRBV7-8	TRBD2	TRBJ2-5	CASMVSGYAAETQYF	TGTGCCAGCATGGTTAGCGGGTACGCCGCCGAGACCCAGTACTTC
.	TRBV11-2	TRBD2	TRBJ2-6	CASSRGVGANVLTF	TGTGCCAGCAGTCGGGGGGTTGGGGCCAACGTCCTGACTTTC
.	TRBV5-1	TRBD1	TRBJ1-6	CASSSQGQYNSPLHF	TGCGCCAGCAGCTCACAGGGGCAGTATAATTCACCCCTCCACTTT
.	TRBV14	.	TRBJ2-5	CASSVGQLKYQETQYF	TGTGCCAGCAGCGTGGGGCAGCTTAAGTACCAAGAGACCCAGTACTTC
.	TRBV28	TRBD1	TRBJ1-6	CASSSGQGVAPLHF	TGTGCCAGCAGCAGCGGACAGGGGGTAGCACCCCTCCACTTT
.	TRBV7-8	TRBD2	TRBJ2-2	CASSPRTSGGTNTGELFF	TGTGCCAGCAGCCCCCGGACTAGCGGGGGGACTAACACCGGGGAGCTGTTTTTT
.	TRBV28	.	TRBJ1-2	CASSLGQFNYGYTF	TGTGCCAGCAGTTTAGGGCAGTTTAACTATGGCTACACCTTC
.	TRBV18	.	TRBJ1-1	CASSPLGDPHTEAFF	TGTGCCAGCTCACCATTAGGGGATCCTCACACTGAAGCTTTCTTT
.	TRBV7-3	.	TRBJ2-3	CASSLQGDTDTQYF	TGTGCCAGCAGCCTACAGGGAGACACAGATACGCAGTATTTT
.	TRBV10-2	.	TRBJ2-7	CASSGERYEQYF	TGCGCCAGCAGTGGAGAGAGATACGAGCAGTACTTC
.	TRBV11-1	.	TRBJ2-7	CASSFRLESYEQYF	TGTGCCAGCAGCTTCCGACTAGAGTCCTACGAGCAGTACTTC
.	TRBV5-4	TRBD1	TRBJ1-4	CASSLRTGINEKLFF	TGTGCCAGCAGCTTGAGGACAGGGATTAATGAAAAACTGTTTTTT
.	TRBV15	.	TRBJ1-5	CATSSPRGVSDNQPQHF	TGTGCCACCAGCAGCCCCCGGGGGGTTAGCGACAATCAGCCCCAGCATTTT
.	TRBV6-5	.	TRBJ1-2	CASTPEREGYTF	TGTGCCAGCACTCCCGAGCGGGAGGGCTACACCTTC
.	TRBV10-3	TRBD1	TRBJ2-3	CAISDLLVGTGGLEQYF	TGTGCCATCAGTGACTTATTGGTGGGGACAGGGGGCCTAGAGCAGTATTTT